This TCR beta chain was recovered during a study of CD8+ T cells in alopecia areata. Across the whole study: A 6-month off-drug phase came after tofacitinib, which had lasted 6 to 18 months.

Study observations and caveats: Significant decreases in scalp clonality and expanded CD8+ clones followed tofacitinib treatment. Higher clonality was seen in lesional scalp than in normal scalp, especially in alopecia totalis/universalis.

This clone was found a few times. The target antigen is unknown. Sequencing templates came from extracted RNA that was reverse transcribed into cDNA. Clones were sequenced by immunoSEQ multiplex PCR, and TCRdb holds only the in-frame ones, with some missing. The sample lists about 190,000 clones; 55% to 70% were seen once. Treatment here: oral pan-JAK inhibitor, 5-10 mg twice daily. CDR1 is MNHEY, CDR2 SMNVEV, per germline (reference sequence). V trimming: 6 bases; J trimming: 0 bases; junction bases outside the gene matches: 10. The CDR3 covers 16 residues. The chain links TRBV27 to TRBJ1-1; 7 nucleotides line up with TRBD1. The TCR originated in a human donor with alopecia areata. This material consisted of CD4+ T cells sorted from blood, taken at week 4, from a patient treated with tofacitinib. Here the CDR3 DNA reads TGTGCCAGCAGGGATACAGGGGTGAGGATGAACACTGAAGCTTTCTTT. It specifies CASRDTGVRMNTEAFF.